These T cell receptor beta chains were read from a single sample in a study of technical replicates of blood from a handful of donors. The repertoire was sequenced with immunoSEQ multiplex PCR; TCRdb's copy has only in-frame clones and lacks some. The sample holds roughly 80,000 clones, about 96% seen once. The material sequenced was T cells isolated from PBMCs. The receptors originated from a human donor in good health. Both conserved end residues are part of each CDR3. The D gene is left open where the match is weak. Size tells how often a clone was seen (once, few, many) or the class of an expanded clone, and some rows leave it out.

v_gene	d_gene	abundance	j_gene	CDR3aa	CDR3nt
TRBV4-1	TRBD1	-	TRBJ1-1	CASSQERTGGVREAFF	TGCGCCAGCAGCCAAGAAAGGACAGGGGGCGTTAGGGAAGCTTTCTTT
TRBV6-5	TRBD1	-	TRBJ2-1	CASSYGIRTGQFF	TGTGCCAGCAGTTACGGGATACGGACAGGGCAGTTCTTC
TRBV27	-	once	TRBJ1-2	CASSLRAGVTYGYTF	TGTGCCAGCAGTTTAAGAGCAGGGGTGACCTATGGCTACACCTTC
TRBV19	-	-	TRBJ2-3	CASSIAGGTDTQYF	TGTGCCAGTAGTATAGCGGGGGGCACAGATACGCAGTATTTT
TRBV7-3	TRBD1	once	TRBJ1-2	CASSSGTGRSYTF	TGTGCCAGTAGCTCTGGGACAGGGCGTAGCTACACCTTC
TRBV28	-	-	TRBJ2-2	CASSQGWSTGELFF	TGTGCCAGCAGTCAGGGGTGGAGCACCGGGGAGCTGTTTTTT
TRBV5-6	-	-	TRBJ2-4	CASSLYARILAKNIQYF	TGTGCCAGCAGCTTGTACGCCAGGATCTTAGCCAAAAACATTCAGTACTTC
TRBV27	-	-	TRBJ1-5	CASSLPGEGQPQHF	TGTGCCAGCAGTTTACCAGGGGAGGGTCAGCCCCAGCATTTT
TRBV7-9	TRBD1	-	TRBJ2-7	CASSFGQGNLHEQYF	TGTGCCAGCAGCTTCGGACAGGGAAACCTCCACGAGCAGTACTTC
TRBV19	-	-	TRBJ1-3	CASSGQSSGNTIYF	TGTGCCAGTAGCGGACAGAGCTCTGGAAACACCATATATTTT
TRBV19	-	-	TRBJ1-1	CASSIATANTEAFF	TGTGCCAGTAGTATAGCGACAGCCAACACTGAAGCTTTCTTT